This TCR beta chain was observed in a study of control samples from healthy donors and cancer patients. Assay used: immunoSEQ multiplex PCR; TCRdb lists only in-frame clones, some missing. The repertoire holds around 82,000 clones, with 70% to 90% as singletons. The sample was blood. The sequence came from a man aged 45-60 years in good health.

The CDR3 DNA follows: TGTGCCAGCAGCTTCCAGCAGAACACTGAAGCTTTCTTT. This gives the protein CASSFQQNTEAFF. The rearrangement links TRBV7-2 to TRBJ1-1; D is unresolved. V dropped 3 bases and J dropped 1 base, with 6 bases sitting between them. Per germline, CDR1 SGHTA and CDR2 FQGNSA. This CDR3 region has 13 residues.